This entry features one T cell receptor beta chain sequence. Profiling relied on immunoSEQ multiplex PCR, and the TCRdb table lists in-frame clones only, not all of them. The sample includes some 490,000 clones, 75% to 90% of them seen just once. This entry belongs to a study of blood T cell repertoires in COVID-19. Study in general: Sample material is recorded as cDNA or gDNA derived from T cells, B-cell-depleted T cells, or PBMCs.

Trimming took 0 bases from V and 7 from J; bases not matched to a gene: 9. The V gene's germline CDR1 is LGHNA and CDR2 YNFKEQ. The CDR3 sequence is 17 residues long. The chain uses TRBV4-2 and TRBJ1-4; TRBD1 aligns across 9 bases. The source material was PBMCs or T cells enriched from blood (not recorded which). This receptor was obtained from a woman in her fifties or sixties who had recovered from COVID-19. The CDR3 is CASSQDIWDRAREKLFF. The CDR3 DNA is TGTGCCAGCAGCCAAGATATTTGGGACAGGGCTCGTGAAAAACTGTTTTTT.